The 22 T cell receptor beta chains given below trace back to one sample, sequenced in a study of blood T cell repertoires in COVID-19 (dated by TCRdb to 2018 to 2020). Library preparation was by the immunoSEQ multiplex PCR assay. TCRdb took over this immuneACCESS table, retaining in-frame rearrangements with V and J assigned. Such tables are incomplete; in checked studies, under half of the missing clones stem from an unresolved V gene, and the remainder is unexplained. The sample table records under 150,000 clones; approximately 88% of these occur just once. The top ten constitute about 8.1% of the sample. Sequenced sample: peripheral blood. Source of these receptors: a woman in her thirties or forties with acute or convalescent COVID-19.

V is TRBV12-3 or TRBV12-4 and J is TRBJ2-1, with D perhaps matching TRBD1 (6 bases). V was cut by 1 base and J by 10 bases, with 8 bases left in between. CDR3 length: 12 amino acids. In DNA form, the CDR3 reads TGTGCCAGCAGTTTAGTAACAGGGGAGCAGTTCTTC. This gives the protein CASSLVTGEQFF.

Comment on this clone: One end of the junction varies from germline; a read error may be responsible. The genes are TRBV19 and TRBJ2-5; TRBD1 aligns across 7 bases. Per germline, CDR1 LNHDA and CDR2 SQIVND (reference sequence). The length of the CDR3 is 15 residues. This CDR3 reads CASSLDRAQQETQYF. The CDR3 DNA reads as TGTGCCAGTAGTCTAGACAGGGCCCAACAAGAGACCCAGTACTTC.

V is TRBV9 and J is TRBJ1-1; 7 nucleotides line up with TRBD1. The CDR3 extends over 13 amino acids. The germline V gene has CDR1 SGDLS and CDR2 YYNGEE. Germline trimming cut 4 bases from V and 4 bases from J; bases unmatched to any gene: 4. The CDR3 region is CASSPGDSTEAFF. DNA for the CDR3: TGTGCCAGCAGCCCCGGGGACAGCACTGAAGCTTTCTTT.

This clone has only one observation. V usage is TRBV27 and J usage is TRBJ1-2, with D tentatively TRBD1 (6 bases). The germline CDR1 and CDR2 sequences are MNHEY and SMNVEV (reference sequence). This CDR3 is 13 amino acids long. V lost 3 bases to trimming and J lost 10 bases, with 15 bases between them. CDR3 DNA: TGTGCCAGCAGTTTCTTTAGACAGGAGGACTACACCTTC. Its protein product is CASSFFRQEDYTF.

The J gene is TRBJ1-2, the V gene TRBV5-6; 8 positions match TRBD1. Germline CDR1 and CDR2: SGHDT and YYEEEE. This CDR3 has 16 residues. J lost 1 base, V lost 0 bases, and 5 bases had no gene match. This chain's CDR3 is CASSLDRGSFNYGYTF. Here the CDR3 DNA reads TGTGCCAGCAGCTTGGACAGGGGGAGTTTTAACTATGGCTACACCTTC.

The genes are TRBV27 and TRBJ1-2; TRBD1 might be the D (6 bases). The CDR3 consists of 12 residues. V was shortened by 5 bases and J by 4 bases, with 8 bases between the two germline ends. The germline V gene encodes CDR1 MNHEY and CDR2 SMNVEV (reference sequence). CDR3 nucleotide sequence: TGTGCCAGCAGTACGACAGGCTATGGCTACACCTTC. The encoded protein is CASSTTGYGYTF.

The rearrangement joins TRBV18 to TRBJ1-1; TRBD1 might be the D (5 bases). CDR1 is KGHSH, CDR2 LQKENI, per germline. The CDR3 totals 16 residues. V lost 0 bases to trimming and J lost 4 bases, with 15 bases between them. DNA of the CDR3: TGTGCCAGCTCACCACCATCAGGCAGGGTGGGCACTGAAGCTTTCTTT. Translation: CASSPPSGRVGTEAFF. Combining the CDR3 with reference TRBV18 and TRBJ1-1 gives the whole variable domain NAGVMQNPRHLVRRRGQEARLRCSPMKGHSHVYWYRQLPEEGLKFMVYLQKENIIDESGMPKERFSAEFPKEGPSILRIQQVVRGDSAAYFCASSPPSGRVGTEAFFGQGTRLTVV.

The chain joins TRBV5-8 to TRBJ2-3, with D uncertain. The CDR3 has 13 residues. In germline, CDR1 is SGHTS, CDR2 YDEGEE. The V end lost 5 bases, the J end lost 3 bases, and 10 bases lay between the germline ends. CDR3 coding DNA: TGTGCCAGCAGACAAACCAGTACAGATACGCAGTATTTT. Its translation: CASRQTSTDTQYF.

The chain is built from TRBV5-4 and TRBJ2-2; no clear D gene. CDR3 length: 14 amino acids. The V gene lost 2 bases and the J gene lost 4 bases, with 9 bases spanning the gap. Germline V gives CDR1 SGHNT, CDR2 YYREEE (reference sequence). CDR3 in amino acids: CASSLALGTGELFF. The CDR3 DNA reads TGTGCCAGCAGCTTAGCGTTAGGCACCGGGGAGCTGTTTTTT.

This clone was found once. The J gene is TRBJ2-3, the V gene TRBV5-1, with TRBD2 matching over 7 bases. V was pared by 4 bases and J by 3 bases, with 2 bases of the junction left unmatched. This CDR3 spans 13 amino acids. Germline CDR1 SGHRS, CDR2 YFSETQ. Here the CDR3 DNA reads TGCGCCAGCAGCACGGGGGGAACAGATACGCAGTATTTT. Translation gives CASSTGGTDTQYF. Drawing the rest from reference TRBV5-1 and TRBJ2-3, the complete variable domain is KAGVTQTPRYLIKTRGQQVTLSCSPISGHRSVSWYQQTPGQGLQFLFEYFSETQRNKGNFPGRFSGRQFSNSRSEMNVSTLELGDSALYLCASSTGGTDTQYFGPGTRLTVL.

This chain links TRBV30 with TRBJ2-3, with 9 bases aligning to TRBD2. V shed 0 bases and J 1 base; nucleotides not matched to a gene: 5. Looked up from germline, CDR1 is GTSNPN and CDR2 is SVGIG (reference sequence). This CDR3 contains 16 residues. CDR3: CAWSVKERGGTDTQYF. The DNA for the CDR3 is TGTGCCTGGAGTGTAAAGGAGCGGGGGGGCACAGATACGCAGTATTTT.

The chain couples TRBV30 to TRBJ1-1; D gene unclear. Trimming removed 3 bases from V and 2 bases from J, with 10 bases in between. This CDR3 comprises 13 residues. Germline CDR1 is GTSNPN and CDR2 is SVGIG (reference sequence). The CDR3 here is CAWSIAGNTEAFF. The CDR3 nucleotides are TGTGCCTGGAGCATCGCTGGCAACACTGAAGCTTTCTTT.

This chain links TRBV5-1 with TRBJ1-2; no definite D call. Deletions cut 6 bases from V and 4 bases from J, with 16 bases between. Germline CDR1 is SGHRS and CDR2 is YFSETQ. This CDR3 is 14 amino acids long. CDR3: CASKKPGEPYGYTF. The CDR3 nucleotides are TGCGCCAGCAAAAAACCCGGGGAGCCCTATGGCTACACCTTC.

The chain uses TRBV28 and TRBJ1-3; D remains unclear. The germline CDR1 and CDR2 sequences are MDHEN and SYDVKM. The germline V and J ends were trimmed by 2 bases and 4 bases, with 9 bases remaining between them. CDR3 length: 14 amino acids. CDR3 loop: CASSLRPGGNTIYF. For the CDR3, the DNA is TGTGCCAGCAGTTTAAGGCCGGGAGGAAACACCATATATTTT.

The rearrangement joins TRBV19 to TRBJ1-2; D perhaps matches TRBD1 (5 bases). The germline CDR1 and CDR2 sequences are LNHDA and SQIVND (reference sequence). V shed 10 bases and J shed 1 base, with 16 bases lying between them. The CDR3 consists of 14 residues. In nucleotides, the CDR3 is TGTGCCACTAGAAGTGGGGGGATTAACTATGGCTACACCTTC. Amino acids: CATRSGGINYGYTF.

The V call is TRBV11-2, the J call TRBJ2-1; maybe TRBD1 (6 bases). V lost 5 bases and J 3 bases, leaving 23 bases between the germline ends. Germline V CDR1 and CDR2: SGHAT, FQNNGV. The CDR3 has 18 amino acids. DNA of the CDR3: TGTGCCAGCAGCCGATTTCGCCGCCAACAGGGTAGCTACAATGAGCAGTTCTTC. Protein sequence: CASSRFRRQQGSYNEQFF.

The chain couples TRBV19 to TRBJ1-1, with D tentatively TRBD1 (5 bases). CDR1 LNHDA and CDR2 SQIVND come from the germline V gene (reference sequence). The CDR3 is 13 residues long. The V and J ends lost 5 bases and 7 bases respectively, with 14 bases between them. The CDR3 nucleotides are TGTGCCAGTAGTTCCTCCTACCAGGGTGAAGCTTTCTTT. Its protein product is CASSSSYQGEAFF.

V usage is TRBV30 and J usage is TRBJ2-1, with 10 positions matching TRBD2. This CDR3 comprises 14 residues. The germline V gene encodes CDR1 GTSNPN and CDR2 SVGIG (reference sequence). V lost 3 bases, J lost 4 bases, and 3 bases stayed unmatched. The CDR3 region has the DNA TGTGCCTGGAGCCGAGCGGGGGGGTACAATGAGCAGTTCTTC. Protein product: CAWSRAGGYNEQFF.

CDR3 sequence (DNA): TGTGCCGCCGACAGGCCGACCAACAATCAGCCCCAGCATTTT. This encodes CAADRPTNNQPQHF. J is TRBJ1-5 and V is TRBV30, with D possibly matching TRBD1 (6 bases). Trimming pared 8 bases from V and 3 bases from J, leaving 17 bases between. The germline V gene encodes CDR1 GTSNPN and CDR2 SVGIG (reference sequence). This CDR3 region has 14 residues.

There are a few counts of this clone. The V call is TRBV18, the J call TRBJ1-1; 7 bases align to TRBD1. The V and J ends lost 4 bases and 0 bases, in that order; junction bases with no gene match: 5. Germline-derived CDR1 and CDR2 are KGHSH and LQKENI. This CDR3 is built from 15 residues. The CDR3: CASSQGGSLNTEAFF. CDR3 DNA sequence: TGTGCCAGCTCACAAGGGGGCAGTTTGAACACTGAAGCTTTCTTT.

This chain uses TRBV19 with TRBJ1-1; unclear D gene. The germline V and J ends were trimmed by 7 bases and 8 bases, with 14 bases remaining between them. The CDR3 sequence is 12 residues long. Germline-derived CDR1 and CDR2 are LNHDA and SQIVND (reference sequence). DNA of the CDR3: TGTGCCAGTAATACTTGGAAGGAGGAAGCTTTCTTT. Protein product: CASNTWKEEAFF.

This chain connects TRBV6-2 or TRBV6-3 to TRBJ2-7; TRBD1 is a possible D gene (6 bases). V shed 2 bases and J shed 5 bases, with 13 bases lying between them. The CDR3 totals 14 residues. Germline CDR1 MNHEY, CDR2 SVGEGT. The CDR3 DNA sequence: TGTGCCAGCAGTTACCTGGACAGAGACCACGAGCAGTACTTC. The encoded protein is CASSYLDRDHEQYF.